This TCR beta chain is drawn from a study of early T cells in non-severe SARS-CoV-2 infection. Study-wide background: Whole-blood bulk RNA, unsorted, was sequenced, and chains were unpaired.

The study, taken as a whole, reports: Anti-spike CD8 responses were favored in VDJdb matching, and private and CD4 specificities were missed.

Separate cDNA molecules each had unique molecular identifiers attached to them. MiXCR, applied by TCRdb to the 5' RACE reads, yields one record per CDR3 protein. The sample records about 25,000 distinct CDR3 sequences, around 4.4% being singletons. The CDR3 spans 16 residues. Trimming took 4 bases from V and 6 from J; bases not matched to a gene: 9. The germline V gene encodes CDR1 LGHNA and CDR2 YSLEER. This clonotype was counted between two and nine times. Its antigen remains unidentified. The material sequenced was whole blood. The clonotype was recovered from an adult who was a healthcare worker with PCR-confirmed SARS-CoV-2 infection or an uninfected control (not recorded which). The genes are TRBV4-3 and TRBJ1-2, with 12 bases lining up with TRBD1. The CDR3 loop reads CASSLGTGGLGDGYTF. The CDR3 region has the DNA TGCGCCAGCAGCCTTGGGACAGGGGGCCTAGGCGATGGCTACACCTTC.